This T cell receptor beta chain was identified in a study of T cells in Graves' hyperthyroidism and ophthalmopathy (dated by TCRdb to the late 2010s). For the wider study: Peripheral blood was sampled at the time of initial diagnosis, prior to any treatment. To identify distinguishing TCR V-J signatures, a discovery cohort of some 100 patients was used, comprising some 45 with Graves' ophthalmopathy and some 60 with stable Graves' hyperthyroidism. Prospective prediction of ophthalmopathy was tested in an independent validation cohort consisting of some 19 hyperthyroidism patients and some 17 patients who later progressed to ophthalmopathy. For training and testing, the 80 to 100 patients in the discovery cohort were randomly divided in a 7:3 ratio. In over five Graves' hyperthyroidism patients, the study also compared T-cell repertoires from thyroid tissue with T-cell repertoires from blood. After sampling, hyperthyroidism patients received methimazole starting at 30 mg daily, and ophthalmopathy patients received high-dose intravenous methylprednisolone. The paper reports TCR Vbeta CDR3 sequencing of some 140 peripheral blood samples: under 45 ophthalmopathy, under 85 hyperthyroidism and roughly 17 progressor patients. Broader findings and caveats from the paper: A model built on a 13 V-J signature distinguished ophthalmopathy from stable hyperthyroidism, reaching around 88% sensitivity and around 81% specificity in cross-validation and 80%/75% in testing. Sample size was not statistically predetermined, and blinding of investigators to group allocation was not performed. Most expanded thyroid clonotypes (frequency above 0.001) were also detected in blood, suggesting blood repertoires may reflect thyroid immune responses. In validation, the model predicted progression to ophthalmopathy with approximately 71% sensitivity and approximately 74% specificity, a median of about 6.7 months before onset.

This clonotype was counted many times. Its binding antigen is unknown. No much larger clonotype is one base removed from it; base qualities were not supplied. V is pared back by 4 bases and J by 1 base, with 11 bases lying between the germline termini. There are 15 amino acids in the CDR3, from cysteine to phenylalanine inclusive. CDR3 DNA only is kept here, 45 bases in frame from base 1. The CDR1 and CDR2 encoded by the germline V gene are MNHEY and SVGAGI. Stable Graves' hyperthyroidism was defined as no progression to ophthalmopathy during 18 months of follow-up. Hyperthyroidism patients were newly diagnosed, with disease duration under 2 months, and aged 18 to 65 years. Any patient with an uncontrolled infection, another autoimmune disease, pregnancy or lactation was excluded. Diagnoses were based on clinical symptoms, serum thyroxine and TRAb, thyroid ultrasound and orbital computed tomography. PBMCs were separated from under 11 ml of fresh peripheral blood using Ficoll-Paque density gradient centrifugation. Total RNA was extracted with Trizol reagent, and quality was checked on an Agilent 2100 Bioanalyzer.

The TCR beta CDR3 regions were amplified from the RNA transcripts. The TCR CDR3 was subjected to a first round of RT-PCR using the HTBI primer set and the Qiagen OneStep RT-PCR kit. Libraries were constructed in a second round of multiplex PCR, after which size selection and purification were carried out. Sequencing of the libraries was done on an Illumina HiSeq2000 using paired-end 100 bp reads. The original pipeline was this. Raw data were processed with SOAPnuke, discarding reads with adapters, uncalled bases, mean Phred below 15, or no exact constant-primer or identifier match. High-quality paired reads were merged using COPE v1.2.5, and each unique nucleotide sequence was defined as a clonotype. MiTCR v1.1 was used to align clonotypes to the IMGT TRBV, TRBD and TRBJ reference segments. Only V-J combinations with frequency above 0.0001, covering about 99% of repertoires, were analysed. A TCS score was defined as the ratio of F50 (clonal expansion) to E x V (chaos), with BLOSUM62-based TCRdist applied between CDR3 peptides within each V-J. Welch's t-statistics and random forest reduced 450 to 600 V-J features to roughly 13, which were used in a naive Bayes classifier (R e1071). Clones were called with MiXCR by TCRdb after fastp trimmed the public reads at Q25, and only in-frame beta chains were retained. Entries are consolidated by CDR3 protein sequence, retaining the most common genes and DNA. The V and J calls and clone size come from TCRdb's table, not from the authors' own analysis. The sample table shows a few hundred thousand distinct CDR3 sequences, and less than 25% are seen once. The top ten clonotypes cover less than 30% of the sample.

Sequenced: blood. This sequence uses TRBV6-5 and TRBJ1-5; TRBD1 is a weak D gene call, 6 bases matching. The sequence came from a man younger than 35 with Graves' hyperthyroidism. Here the CDR3 is given as CASSFRGGSNQPQHF. The DNA sequence is given as TGTGCCAGCAGTTTCAGGGGAGGGAGCAATCAGCCCCAGCATTTT.